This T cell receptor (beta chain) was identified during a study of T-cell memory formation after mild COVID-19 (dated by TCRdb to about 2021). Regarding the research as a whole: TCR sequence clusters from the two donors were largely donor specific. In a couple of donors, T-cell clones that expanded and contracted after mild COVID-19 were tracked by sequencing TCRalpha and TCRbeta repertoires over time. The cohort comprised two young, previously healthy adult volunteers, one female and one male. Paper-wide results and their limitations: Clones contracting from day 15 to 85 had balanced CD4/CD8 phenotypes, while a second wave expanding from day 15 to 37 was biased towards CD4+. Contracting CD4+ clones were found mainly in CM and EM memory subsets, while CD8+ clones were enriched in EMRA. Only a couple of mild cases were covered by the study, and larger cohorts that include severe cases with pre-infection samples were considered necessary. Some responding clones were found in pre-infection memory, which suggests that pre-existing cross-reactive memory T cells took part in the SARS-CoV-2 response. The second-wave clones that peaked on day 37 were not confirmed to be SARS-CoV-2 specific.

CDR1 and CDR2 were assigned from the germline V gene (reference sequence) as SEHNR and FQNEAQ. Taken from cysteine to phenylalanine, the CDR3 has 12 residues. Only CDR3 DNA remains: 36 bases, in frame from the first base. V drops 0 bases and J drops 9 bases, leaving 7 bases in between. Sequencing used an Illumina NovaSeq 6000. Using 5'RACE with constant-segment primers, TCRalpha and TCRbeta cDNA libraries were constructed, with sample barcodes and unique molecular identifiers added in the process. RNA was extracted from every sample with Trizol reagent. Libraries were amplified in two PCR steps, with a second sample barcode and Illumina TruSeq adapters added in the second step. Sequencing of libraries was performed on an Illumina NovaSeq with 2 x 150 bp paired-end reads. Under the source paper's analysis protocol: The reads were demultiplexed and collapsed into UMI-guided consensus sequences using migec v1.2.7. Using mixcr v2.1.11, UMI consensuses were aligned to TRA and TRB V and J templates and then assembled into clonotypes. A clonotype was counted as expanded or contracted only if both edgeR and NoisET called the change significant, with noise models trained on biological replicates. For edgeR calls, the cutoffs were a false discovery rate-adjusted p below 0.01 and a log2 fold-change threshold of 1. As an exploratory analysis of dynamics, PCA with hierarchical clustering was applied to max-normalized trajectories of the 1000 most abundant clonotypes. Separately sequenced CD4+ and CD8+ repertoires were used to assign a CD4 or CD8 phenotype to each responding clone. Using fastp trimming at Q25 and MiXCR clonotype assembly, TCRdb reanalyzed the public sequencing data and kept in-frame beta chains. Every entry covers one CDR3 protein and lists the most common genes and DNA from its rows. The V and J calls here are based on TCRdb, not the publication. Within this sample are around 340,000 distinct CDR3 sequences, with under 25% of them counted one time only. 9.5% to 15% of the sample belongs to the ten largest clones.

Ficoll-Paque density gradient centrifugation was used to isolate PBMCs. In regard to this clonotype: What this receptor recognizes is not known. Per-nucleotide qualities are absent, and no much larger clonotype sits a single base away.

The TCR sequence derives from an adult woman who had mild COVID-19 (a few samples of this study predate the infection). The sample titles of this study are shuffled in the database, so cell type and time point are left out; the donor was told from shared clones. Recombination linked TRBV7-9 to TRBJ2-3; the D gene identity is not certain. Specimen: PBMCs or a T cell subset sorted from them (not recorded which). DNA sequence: TGTGCCAGCAGCTTAGCGGAGAGAACGCAGTATTTT. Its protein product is CASSLAERTQYF.